Listed below are T cell receptor beta chains from one sample, sequenced in a study of vaccination effects on CD4 cells after COVID-19. No antigen has been assigned to these receptors. Only in-frame clones appear in the TCRdb table, and some are missing; sequencing was by immunoSEQ multiplex PCR. The table records about 25,000 clones, roughly four fifths of them present only once. Sequencing used CD4+ T cells from PBMCs cultured with SARS-CoV-2 spike peptides, obtained before COVID-19 vaccination. These receptors all come from a human donor who received a COVID-19 vaccine. The CDR3 runs from the conserved cysteine through the conserved F or W. A D gene is named only where the DNA matches it firmly. For some rows the clone size is stated as once, few or many, or as a class when expanded; others skip it.

d_gene: TRBD1
j_gene: TRBJ1-4
abundance: .
v_gene: TRBV5-6
CDR3aa: CASSSVSGGEKLFF
CDR3nt: TGTGCCAGCAGCTCTGTGTCAGGGGGTGAAAAACTGTTTTTT

d_gene: .
j_gene: TRBJ2-5
abundance: .
v_gene: TRBV11-3
CDR3aa: CASSLNPGPGETQYF
CDR3nt: TGTGCCAGCAGCTTAAATCCCGGACCAGGGGAGACCCAGTACTTC

d_gene: .
j_gene: TRBJ1-3
abundance: few
v_gene: TRBV20-1
CDR3aa: CSARSGNTIYF
CDR3nt: TGCAGTGCGCGGTCTGGAAACACCATATATTTT

d_gene: .
j_gene: TRBJ1-3
abundance: .
v_gene: TRBV5-1
CDR3aa: CASSLDGWSLENTIYF
CDR3nt: TGCGCCAGCAGCTTGGATGGTTGGTCCCTCGAGAACACCATATATTTT

d_gene: .
j_gene: TRBJ2-1
abundance: .
v_gene: TRBV3-1/TRBV3-2
CDR3aa: CASSQNLYNEQFF
CDR3nt: TGTGCCAGCAGCCAAAACCTTTACAATGAGCAGTTCTTC

d_gene: .
j_gene: TRBJ2-3
abundance: .
v_gene: TRBV28
CDR3aa: CASSPGGGHTQYF
CDR3nt: TGTGCCAGCAGTCCGGGTGGAGGGCATACGCAGTATTTT

d_gene: .
j_gene: TRBJ1-3
abundance: once
v_gene: TRBV6-2/TRBV6-3
CDR3aa: CASSSDPISSGNTIYF
CDR3nt: TGTGCCAGCAGTTCCGACCCTATCAGCTCTGGAAACACCATATATTTT

d_gene: .
j_gene: TRBJ2-1
abundance: once
v_gene: TRBV5-1
CDR3aa: CASSFSSDNNEQFF
CDR3nt: TGCGCCAGCAGCTTTTCATCAGATAACAATGAGCAGTTCTTC

d_gene: .
j_gene: TRBJ1-2
abundance: .
v_gene: TRBV11-2
CDR3aa: CASSLGWRRETNYGYTF
CDR3nt: TGTGCCAGCAGCCTGGGATGGAGGAGGGAGACTAACTATGGCTACACCTTC

d_gene: .
j_gene: TRBJ2-2
abundance: .
v_gene: TRBV2
CDR3aa: CASSEQGRTGELFF
CDR3nt: TGTGCCAGCAGTGAACAGGGACGAACCGGGGAGCTGTTTTTT

d_gene: .
j_gene: TRBJ2-1
abundance: .
v_gene: TRBV2
CDR3aa: CASSETGSSYNEQFF
CDR3nt: TGTGCCAGCAGTGAAACAGGATCCTCCTACAATGAGCAGTTCTTC

d_gene: .
j_gene: TRBJ2-2
abundance: .
v_gene: TRBV10-1
CDR3aa: CASSPSPRGTGELFF
CDR3nt: TGCGCCAGCAGCCCCTCACCCAGGGGAACCGGGGAGCTGTTTTTT

d_gene: .
j_gene: TRBJ2-3
abundance: once
v_gene: TRBV6-5
CDR3aa: CASSYQGFGTDTQYF
CDR3nt: TGTGCCAGCAGTTATCAGGGGTTTGGCACAGATACGCAGTATTTT

d_gene: TRBD2
j_gene: TRBJ2-3
abundance: once
v_gene: TRBV12-5
CDR3aa: CASGLVLGLAVSSTDTQYF
CDR3nt: TGTGCTAGTGGTTTGGTGTTAGGGCTAGCGGTATCTAGCACAGATACGCAGTATTTT

d_gene: .
j_gene: TRBJ2-3
abundance: .
v_gene: TRBV29-1
CDR3aa: CSVCRETASTDTQYF
CDR3nt: TGCAGCGTCTGTAGGGAGACGGCAAGCACAGATACGCAGTATTTT

d_gene: .
j_gene: TRBJ1-5
abundance: .
v_gene: TRBV19
CDR3aa: CASKVAYRNQPQHF
CDR3nt: TGTGCCAGTAAAGTGGCGTACCGCAATCAGCCCCAGCATTTT

d_gene: TRBD2
j_gene: TRBJ2-3
abundance: .
v_gene: TRBV6-6
CDR3aa: CASSPPVGGRGTDTQYF
CDR3nt: TGTGCCAGCAGTCCCCCGGTGGGGGGGAGGGGCACAGATACGCAGTATTTT

d_gene: .
j_gene: TRBJ2-5
abundance: .
v_gene: TRBV25-1
CDR3aa: CASRRGAQETQYF
CDR3nt: TGTGCCAGCAGGAGGGGGGCTCAAGAGACCCAGTACTTC

d_gene: .
j_gene: TRBJ2-3
abundance: .
v_gene: TRBV5-4
CDR3aa: CASSLEGASGDTQYF
CDR3nt: TGTGCCAGCAGCTTGGAGGGGGCTAGCGGAGATACGCAGTATTTT

d_gene: .
j_gene: TRBJ2-5
abundance: .
v_gene: TRBV12-3/TRBV12-4
CDR3aa: CASSPQQETQYF
CDR3nt: TGTGCCAGCAGTCCACAGCAGGAGACCCAGTACTTC

d_gene: .
j_gene: TRBJ1-1
abundance: .
v_gene: TRBV2
CDR3aa: CASSDIMGQGGTEAFF
CDR3nt: TGTGCCAGCAGTGATATAATGGGTCAGGGTGGCACTGAAGCTTTCTTT

d_gene: .
j_gene: TRBJ2-6
abundance: .
v_gene: TRBV6-5
CDR3aa: CASGLGVTGANVLTF
CDR3nt: TGTGCCAGCGGATTGGGGGTAACTGGGGCCAACGTCCTGACTTTC

d_gene: TRBD2
j_gene: TRBJ2-1
abundance: .
v_gene: TRBV6-5
CDR3aa: CASSRSSGRYNEQFF
CDR3nt: TGTGCCAGCAGTAGGAGCAGCGGGAGGTACAATGAGCAGTTCTTC

d_gene: .
j_gene: TRBJ1-5
abundance: .
v_gene: TRBV11-2
CDR3aa: CASSSLGQPQHF
CDR3nt: TGTGCCAGCAGCTCGCTGGGTCAGCCCCAGCATTTT

d_gene: .
j_gene: TRBJ1-6
abundance: .
v_gene: TRBV12-3/TRBV12-4
CDR3aa: CASSTGHNSPLHF
CDR3nt: TGTGCCAGCAGTACAGGGCATAATTCACCCCTCCACTTT

d_gene: TRBD1
j_gene: TRBJ1-5
abundance: few
v_gene: TRBV5-5
CDR3aa: CASSLEGQGGNQPQHF
CDR3nt: TGTGCCAGCAGCTTGGAAGGACAGGGCGGCAATCAGCCCCAGCATTTT

d_gene: .
j_gene: TRBJ2-3
abundance: .
v_gene: TRBV24-1
CDR3aa: CATSDSRSVFWERNTQYF
CDR3nt: TGTGCCACCAGTGATTCACGGTCGGTATTCTGGGAGAGAAATACGCAGTATTTT

d_gene: .
j_gene: TRBJ1-2
abundance: .
v_gene: TRBV24-1
CDR3aa: CATSEGDYGYTF
CDR3nt: TGTGCCACCAGCGAGGGGGACTATGGCTACACCTTC

d_gene: .
j_gene: TRBJ2-4
abundance: .
v_gene: TRBV4-1
CDR3aa: CASSPGQGREGLGTIQYF
CDR3nt: TGCGCCAGCAGCCCCGGACAGGGCCGGGAGGGCCTGGGAACCATTCAGTACTTC

d_gene: TRBD2
j_gene: TRBJ2-7
abundance: .
v_gene: TRBV4-1
CDR3aa: CASSQGGLAGEAYEQYF
CDR3nt: TGCGCCAGCAGCCAAGGGGGACTAGCGGGAGAGGCCTACGAGCAGTACTTC

d_gene: .
j_gene: TRBJ2-5
abundance: .
v_gene: TRBV30
CDR3aa: CAWGGQKETQYF
CDR3nt: TGTGCCTGGGGTGGGCAGAAAGAGACCCAGTACTTC